Listed below are T cell receptor beta chains from one sample, sequenced in a study of blood T cell repertoires in COVID-19. Assay used: immunoSEQ multiplex PCR; TCRdb lists only in-frame clones, some missing. The sample shows approximately 240,000 clones, 87% of them seen only once. The sequencing input was PBMCs or T cells enriched from blood (not recorded which). The receptors derive from a woman aged 25 to 39 with acute COVID-19. Both conserved end residues are part of each CDR3. The order of the fields is CDR3 protein, CDR3 DNA, D gene, clone size, J gene, V gene. D genes are given only for firm matches. Only part of the rows carry a size: once, few, many, or a class if the clone is expanded.

CDR3 protein: CASTRDYGYTF
CDR3 DNA: TGTGCCAGCACACGGGACTATGGCTACACCTTC
D gene: .
clone size: .
J gene: TRBJ1-2
V gene: TRBV2

CDR3 protein: CASSQTGQPAYEQYF
CDR3 DNA: TGTGCCAGCAGCCAAACGGGACAGCCTGCCTACGAGCAGTACTTC
D gene: TRBD1
clone size: .
J gene: TRBJ2-7
V gene: TRBV3-1/TRBV3-2

CDR3 protein: CASKSTDYNSPLHF
CDR3 DNA: TGTGCCAGCAAGAGTACAGATTATAATTCACCCCTCCACTTT
D gene: .
clone size: .
J gene: TRBJ1-6
V gene: TRBV6-5

CDR3 protein: CASSTRTGLALSYEQYF
CDR3 DNA: TGTGCCAGCAGCACGCGAACCGGACTAGCGCTGTCCTACGAGCAGTACTTC
D gene: TRBD2
clone size: once
J gene: TRBJ2-7
V gene: TRBV5-8

CDR3 protein: CASSQTPEVHEQYF
CDR3 DNA: TGCGCCAGCAGCCAGACTCCGGAAGTCCACGAGCAGTACTTC
D gene: .
clone size: .
J gene: TRBJ2-7
V gene: TRBV4-1

CDR3 protein: CASSEKVLRTDTQYF
CDR3 DNA: TGTGCCAGCAGTGAAAAGGTTTTGAGGACAGATACGCAGTATTTT
D gene: .
clone size: few
J gene: TRBJ2-3
V gene: TRBV6-1

CDR3 protein: CASSPGLAGVGETQYF
CDR3 DNA: TGTGCCAGCAGTCCAGGACTAGCGGGAGTCGGCGAGACCCAGTACTTC
D gene: TRBD2
clone size: once
J gene: TRBJ2-5
V gene: TRBV28

CDR3 protein: CAIATGANEKLFF
CDR3 DNA: TGTGCCATCGCGACAGGTGCCAATGAAAAACTGTTTTTT
D gene: .
clone size: .
J gene: TRBJ1-4
V gene: TRBV10-3

CDR3 protein: CASSLFYSNQPQHF
CDR3 DNA: TGTGCCAGCAGTTTGTTTTATAGCAATCAGCCCCAGCATTTT
D gene: .
clone size: .
J gene: TRBJ1-5
V gene: TRBV28

CDR3 protein: CASSPPGTGGLNTEAFF
CDR3 DNA: TGTGCCAGCAGTCCCCCTGGGACAGGAGGGCTTAACACTGAAGCTTTCTTT
D gene: TRBD1
clone size: few
J gene: TRBJ1-1
V gene: TRBV28

CDR3 protein: CASSLTSAGEQYF
CDR3 DNA: TGCGCCAGCAGCTTGACGTCGGCGGGGGAGCAGTACTTC
D gene: .
clone size: .
J gene: TRBJ2-7
V gene: TRBV5-1

CDR3 protein: CASSSTGLGGNEKLFF
CDR3 DNA: TGCGCCAGCAGCTCGACAGGGTTGGGGGGAAATGAAAAACTGTTTTTT
D gene: TRBD1
clone size: .
J gene: TRBJ1-4
V gene: TRBV5-1

CDR3 protein: CASSQANTNYGYTF
CDR3 DNA: TGTGCCAGCAGTCAAGCGAACACTAACTATGGCTACACCTTC
D gene: .
clone size: once
J gene: TRBJ1-2
V gene: TRBV28

CDR3 protein: CSANDRGGNSPLHF
CDR3 DNA: TGCAGTGCTAATGATAGGGGGGGTAATTCACCCCTCCACTTT
D gene: .
clone size: .
J gene: TRBJ1-6
V gene: TRBV20-1

CDR3 protein: CASSRWLAGQISGANVLTF
CDR3 DNA: TGCGCCAGCAGTAGATGGCTAGCGGGTCAAATCTCTGGGGCCAACGTCCTGACTTTC
D gene: TRBD2
clone size: .
J gene: TRBJ2-6
V gene: TRBV5-1

CDR3 protein: CASSLTPGLAGREQFF
CDR3 DNA: TGCGCCAGCAGCTTGACACCGGGACTGGCAGGTAGGGAGCAGTTCTTC
D gene: .
clone size: .
J gene: TRBJ2-1
V gene: TRBV5-1

CDR3 protein: CASSGTPVHGISGANVLTF
CDR3 DNA: TGTGCCAGCAGCGGAACCCCGGTGCACGGGATCTCTGGGGCCAACGTCCTGACTTTC
D gene: .
clone size: .
J gene: TRBJ2-6
V gene: TRBV9

CDR3 protein: CASNLAGYVDTQYF
CDR3 DNA: TGTGCCAGCAATCTAGCGGGATATGTTGATACGCAGTATTTT
D gene: TRBD2
clone size: .
J gene: TRBJ2-3
V gene: TRBV9

CDR3 protein: CASKGGGMNTEAFF
CDR3 DNA: TGTGCCAGCAAGGGGGGAGGGATGAACACTGAAGCTTTCTTT
D gene: .
clone size: .
J gene: TRBJ1-1
V gene: TRBV6-5

CDR3 protein: CATSAIAGDSYNEQFF
CDR3 DNA: TGTGCCACCAGTGCAATAGCGGGGGACTCCTACAATGAGCAGTTCTTC
D gene: TRBD2
clone size: .
J gene: TRBJ2-1
V gene: TRBV24-1

CDR3 protein: CASSLAGQRETQYF
CDR3 DNA: TGTGCTAGCAGCTTAGCCGGACAGCGGGAGACCCAGTACTTC
D gene: .
clone size: .
J gene: TRBJ2-5
V gene: TRBV7-7

CDR3 protein: CATSRGAGDATNYEQYF
CDR3 DNA: TGTGCCACCAGCAGAGGGGCGGGGGACGCTACAAACTACGAGCAGTACTTC
D gene: TRBD2
clone size: .
J gene: TRBJ2-7
V gene: TRBV15

CDR3 protein: CASCLLGGARETQYF
CDR3 DNA: TGCGCCAGCTGCCTACTCGGGGGGGCGCGGGAGACCCAGTACTTC
D gene: TRBD2
clone size: .
J gene: TRBJ2-5
V gene: TRBV5-1

CDR3 protein: CASRVTHSGNTIYF
CDR3 DNA: TGTGCCAGCAGGGTTACACACTCTGGAAACACCATATATTTT
D gene: .
clone size: .
J gene: TRBJ1-3
V gene: TRBV27

CDR3 protein: CAAGGVANTGELFF
CDR3 DNA: TGTGCCGCGGGTGGGGTGGCGAACACCGGGGAGCTGTTTTTT
D gene: .
clone size: few
J gene: TRBJ2-2
V gene: TRBV10-3

CDR3 protein: CASSQAPQTGEQFF
CDR3 DNA: TGCGCCAGCAGCCAAGCCCCACAGACAGGTGAGCAGTTCTTC
D gene: .
clone size: .
J gene: TRBJ2-1
V gene: TRBV4-3

CDR3 protein: CASSLDRGVGYTF
CDR3 DNA: TGTGCCAGCAGCCTGGACAGGGGTGTAGGCTACACCTTC
D gene: TRBD1
clone size: .
J gene: TRBJ1-2
V gene: TRBV7-2

CDR3 protein: CATSEGVGQRNEKLFF
CDR3 DNA: TGTGCCACCAGTGAAGGGGTCGGCCAGAGGAATGAAAAACTGTTTTTT
D gene: .
clone size: .
J gene: TRBJ1-4
V gene: TRBV24-1

CDR3 protein: CASSYQGNTEAFF
CDR3 DNA: TGTGCCAGCAGCTATCAGGGGAACACTGAAGCTTTCTTT
D gene: .
clone size: .
J gene: TRBJ1-1
V gene: TRBV11-3

CDR3 protein: CASSKGHLNTEAFF
CDR3 DNA: TGTGCCAGCAGTAAGGGACACTTGAACACTGAAGCTTTCTTT
D gene: .
clone size: once
J gene: TRBJ1-1
V gene: TRBV27

CDR3 protein: CASSDEEAGGTGREQFF
CDR3 DNA: TGTGCCAGCAGCGATGAGGAAGCGGGAGGAACGGGTAGGGAGCAGTTCTTC
D gene: TRBD2
clone size: .
J gene: TRBJ2-1
V gene: TRBV11-3

CDR3 protein: CASSAGTSHEQYF
CDR3 DNA: TGTGCCAGCAGCGCCGGGACTAGCCACGAGCAGTACTTC
D gene: TRBD2
clone size: .
J gene: TRBJ2-7
V gene: TRBV4-2

CDR3 protein: CATSSRTGYGYTF
CDR3 DNA: TGTGCCACCAGCAGTAGGACAGGGTATGGCTACACCTTC
D gene: TRBD1
clone size: .
J gene: TRBJ1-2
V gene: TRBV15

CDR3 protein: CASSQTGVNTEAFF
CDR3 DNA: TGTGCCAGCAGCCAAACAGGGGTGAACACTGAAGCTTTCTTT
D gene: TRBD1
clone size: .
J gene: TRBJ1-1
V gene: TRBV5-5

CDR3 protein: CASSVESIREAFF
CDR3 DNA: TGTGCCAGCAGCGTGGAGAGCATACGAGAAGCTTTCTTT
D gene: .
clone size: .
J gene: TRBJ1-1
V gene: TRBV5-4

CDR3 protein: CASSQGSRGAFF
CDR3 DNA: TGTGCCAGCAGCCAAGGGAGTAGAGGGGCTTTCTTT
D gene: .
clone size: .
J gene: TRBJ1-1
V gene: TRBV3-1/TRBV3-2

CDR3 protein: CASSPGLTGSNEKLFF
CDR3 DNA: TGTGCCAGCTCACCGGGATTGACAGGGTCTAATGAAAAACTGTTTTTT
D gene: TRBD1
clone size: .
J gene: TRBJ1-4
V gene: TRBV18

CDR3 protein: CASSDRVPIVPQYF
CDR3 DNA: TGTGCCAGCAGCGACAGGGTTCCAATAGTACCGCAGTATTTT
D gene: TRBD1
clone size: .
J gene: TRBJ2-3
V gene: TRBV7-2

CDR3 protein: CASSYTPRGDYGYTF
CDR3 DNA: TGTGCCAGCAGTTACACCCCCAGGGGAGATTATGGCTACACCTTC
D gene: .
clone size: .
J gene: TRBJ1-2
V gene: TRBV6-2/TRBV6-3

CDR3 protein: CASSLRGGGSYEQYF
CDR3 DNA: TGTGCCAGCAGTTTACGGGGAGGGGGCTCCTACGAGCAGTACTTC
D gene: .
clone size: .
J gene: TRBJ2-7
V gene: TRBV28

CDR3 protein: CAWAPGTGEKKLFF
CDR3 DNA: TGTGCCTGGGCCCCCGGGACAGGGGAGAAAAAACTGTTTTTT
D gene: TRBD1
clone size: .
J gene: TRBJ1-4
V gene: TRBV30

CDR3 protein: CAISSRGTEAFF
CDR3 DNA: TGTGCCATCAGTTCTAGGGGCACTGAAGCTTTCTTT
D gene: .
clone size: .
J gene: TRBJ1-1
V gene: TRBV10-3

CDR3 protein: CASRVQEKLFF
CDR3 DNA: TGTGCCAGTAGGGTCCAGGAAAAACTGTTTTTT
D gene: .
clone size: .
J gene: TRBJ1-4
V gene: TRBV19

CDR3 protein: CASSSTGDYGYTF
CDR3 DNA: TGTGCCAGCAGTTCTACAGGGGACTATGGCTACACCTTC
D gene: TRBD1
clone size: .
J gene: TRBJ1-2
V gene: TRBV6-2/TRBV6-3